Following are 9 T cell receptor beta chains from one sample sequenced in a study of blood T cell repertoires in COVID-19. Sequencing was performed with immunoSEQ multiplex PCR; in TCRdb, only in-frame clones are kept and a portion is missing. The sample lists some 200,000 clones; about nine tenths were seen once. Sequenced sample: PBMCs or T cells enriched from blood (not recorded which). Receptors originate from a woman aged 45-60 years in a cohort exposed to, infected with or recovered from COVID-19 (not recorded which).

The chain has TRBV28 and TRBJ2-3; D gene uncertain. Trimming cost V 4 bases and J 10 bases, with 15 bases left between them. Germline V gene sequence: CDR1 MDHEN, CDR2 SYDVKM. This CDR3 has 13 amino acids. CDR3: CASSSPPLEAQYF. In DNA form, the CDR3 reads TGTGCCAGCAGTTCCCCCCCCCTTGAGGCGCAGTATTTT.

This chain connects TRBV11-1 to TRBJ2-1; weak D call: TRBD1 (6 bases). V lost 5 bases, J lost 10 bases, and 15 bases lay in between. The germline V gene encodes CDR1 SGHAT and CDR2 FQDESV (reference sequence). The length of the CDR3 is 13 residues. The CDR3 bases are TGTGCCAGCAGCCGGGACAAGCCGGGAGAGCAGTTCTTC. It encodes CASSRDKPGEQFF.

V gene TRBV4-3 combines with J gene TRBJ2-2; TRBD2 aligns across 10 bases. CDR3 length: 17 residues. CDR1 and CDR2 (germline): LGHNA, YSLEER. V was pared by 0 bases and J by 6 bases, with 7 bases of the junction left unmatched. In nucleotides, the CDR3 is TGCGCCAGCAGCCAAGATGTCCTAGCGGGGGCAGCCGGGGAGCTGTTTTTT. It translates to CASSQDVLAGAAGELFF.

This rearrangement joins TRBV5-1 to TRBJ2-1, with 9 nucleotides matching TRBD2. J lost 8 bases, V lost 5 bases, and 8 bases had no gene match. This CDR3 region has 14 residues. Germline lookup yields CDR1 SGHRS and CDR2 YFSETQ. This CDR3 reads CASRPGTSLYEQFF. As DNA, the CDR3 is TGCGCCAGCAGGCCGGGGACTAGCCTTTATGAGCAGTTCTTC.

V usage is TRBV5-1 and J usage is TRBJ2-5; a weak D match, TRBD2 (5 bases). The CDR3 covers 14 residues. From germline, CDR1 is SGHRS and CDR2 YFSETQ. V lost 0 bases, J lost 5 bases, and 11 bases lay in between. The CDR3, as DNA: TGCGCCAGCAGCTTGGCCCAGAGGAGGGAGACCCAGTACTTC. Its translation is CASSLAQRRETQYF.

The chain links TRBV4-3 to TRBJ1-2; unclear D gene. Germline lookup yields CDR1 LGHNA and CDR2 YSLEER. V was shortened by 1 base and J by 5 bases, with 8 bases between the two germline ends. The CDR3 loop spans 13 amino acids. CDR3 in DNA: TGCGCCAGCAGCCAAGTGACGGGGTATGGCTACACCTTC. Protein: CASSQVTGYGYTF.

The CDR3 region is CASSMVPIQGSNSPLHF. The CDR3 DNA follows: TGTGCCAGCAGCATGGTCCCAATACAGGGTTCAAATTCACCCCTCCACTTT. The chain recombines TRBV5-8 with TRBJ1-6, with TRBD1 as a possible D gene (6 bases). The V gene lost 4 bases and the J gene lost 7 bases, with 21 bases spanning the gap. The CDR3 is 17 residues long. The germline CDR1 and CDR2 sequences are SGHTS and YDEGEE.

This sequence joins TRBV12-3 or TRBV12-4 and TRBJ1-2; D remains ambiguous. Trimming removed 6 bases from V and 4 bases from J, with 9 bases in between. The CDR3 runs 12 residues. The CDR3 DNA reads as TGTGCCAGCAGCCCCCAGGCCTATGGCTACACCTTC. Amino acids: CASSPQAYGYTF.

The rearrangement uses TRBV27 and TRBJ2-5; D perhaps matches TRBD1 (5 bases). Germline V gene data show CDR1 as MNHEY and CDR2 as SMNVEV (reference sequence). The CDR3 extends over 17 amino acids. With 1 base removed from V and 5 bases from J, the gap between germline ends came to 20 bases. The CDR3 protein is CASSLFGSGKVGETQYF. The CDR3 DNA reads as TGTGCCAGCAGTTTATTCGGGTCAGGGAAGGTGGGGGAGACCCAGTACTTC.